One and the same sample provided the 22 T cell receptor beta chains below, sequenced in a study of T cells after yellow fever vaccination. TCRdb reprocessed the 5' RACE reads via MiXCR and lists one record per CDR3 protein. Among about 49,000 distinct CDR3 sequences, roughly 7.4% were seen once, and the ten largest hold 28%. The material sequenced was CD8+ T cells sorted from PBMCs, taken around 16 days after the first yellow fever vaccination. The receptors were sampled from a man aged 18 to 30 who received the YFV17D yellow fever vaccine.

Ten or more counts support this clonotype. The chain combines TRBV6-2 or TRBV6-3 with TRBJ2-7, with D tentatively TRBD1 (6 bases). Germline V gene lookup returns CDR1 MNHEY and CDR2 SVGEGT. This CDR3 is built from 15 residues. V lost 5 bases and J 6 bases, leaving 20 bases between the germline ends. CDR3 sequence reads: CASSDPRGSHGEQYF. CDR3 nucleotide sequence: TGTGCCAGCAGTGATCCCAGGGGATCTCACGGCGAGCAGTACTTC.

The chain is built from TRBV14 and TRBJ2-7, with 8 bases lining up with TRBD1. This CDR3 spans 16 amino acids. From germline, CDR1 is SGHDN and CDR2 FVKESK. Germline trimming cut 0 bases from V and 4 bases from J; bases unmatched to any gene: 8. This chain's CDR3 is CASSQDSRTGHYEQYF. CDR3 nucleotide sequence: TGTGCCAGCAGCCAAGATAGCCGGACAGGGCATTACGAGCAGTACTTC.

This clonotype was picked up many times. This chain connects TRBV29-1 to TRBJ2-1; TRBD2 matches 7 bases. After removal of 3 bases from V and 4 bases from J, the junction contained 12 bases not matched to a gene. This CDR3 region has 16 residues. Germline V gives CDR1 SQVTM, CDR2 ANQGSEA. The CDR3 reads CSVDGSSGVSYNEQFF. As DNA, the CDR3 is TGCAGCGTTGATGGGTCTAGCGGTGTTAGTTACAATGAGCAGTTCTTC.

This clonotype was recorded at least ten times. The V call is TRBV7-3, the J call TRBJ2-1; 12 bases are shared with TRBD2. With 5 bases clipped from V and 5 bases from J, the junction kept 4 bases outside the gene matches. CDR3 length: 15 amino acids. Germline V gene lookup returns CDR1 SGHTA and CDR2 FQGTGA. CDR3 protein: CASSLGLAGNNEQFF. CDR3 coding DNA: TGTGCCAGCAGCCTTGGACTAGCGGGGAACAATGAGCAGTTCTTC.

This clonotype occurred many times. The chain uses TRBV7-9 and TRBJ2-1, with D unresolved. The CDR3 has 13 amino acids. V lost 5 bases, J lost 8 bases, and 13 bases lay in between. Germline CDR1 SEHNR, CDR2 FQNEAQ (reference sequence). CDR3 loop: CASSPSMRHEQFF. The DNA for the CDR3 is TGTGCCAGCAGCCCGTCGATGAGGCATGAGCAGTTCTTC.

This clonotype was counted at least ten times. V and J are TRBV18 and TRBJ2-2; D not resolved. The CDR3 contains 13 residues. Germline CDR1 is KGHSH and CDR2 is LQKENI. Between the trimmed V and J ends, which lost 4 bases and 6 bases, there was a span of 9 bases. The CDR3 sequence is CASSQIGSGELFF. DNA of the CDR3: TGTGCCAGCTCACAAATCGGTTCCGGGGAGCTGTTTTTT. Combining the CDR3 with reference TRBV18 and TRBJ2-2 gives the whole variable domain NAGVMQNPRHLVRRRGQEARLRCSPMKGHSHVYWYRQLPEEGLKFMVYLQKENIIDESGMPKERFSAEFPKEGPSILRIQQVVRGDSAAYFCASSQIGSGELFFGEGSRLTVL.

V usage is TRBV6-5 and J usage is TRBJ2-7, with TRBD1 matching over 7 bases. Trimming at V came to 2 bases and at J to 5 bases, leaving 6 bases not matched to a gene. The CDR3 consists of 14 residues. Germline lookup yields CDR1 MNHEY and CDR2 SVGAGI. DNA of the CDR3: TGTGCCAGCAGTTACGTACAGGGGAACCACGAGCAGTACTTC. It translates to CASSYVQGNHEQYF.

The CDR3: CASRLRGQGSNGYTF. In nucleotides, the CDR3 is TGTGCCAGCAGACTTAGGGGACAGGGGAGTAATGGCTACACCTTC. The V gene is TRBV27, the J gene TRBJ1-2; 10 bases fit TRBD1. Germline values: CDR1 MNHEY, CDR2 SMNVEV (reference sequence). J was trimmed by 6 bases and V by 6 bases; bases with no gene match: 10. CDR3 length: 15 amino acids.

The table lists this clonotype with many counts. The CDR3 here is CASSQDTSGGTDTQYF. The CDR3 DNA reads TGCGCCAGCAGCCAAGACACTAGCGGGGGCACAGATACGCAGTATTTT. This chain joins TRBV4-1 and TRBJ2-3; 10 bases map to TRBD2. The V segment lost 0 bases and the J segment 1 base; nucleotides outside the gene matches: 1. The CDR3 runs 16 residues. Germline CDR1 is MGHRA and CDR2 is YSYEKL.

There are many counts of this clonotype. DNA for the CDR3: TGTGCCAGTAGTATGACGACAGGCCGCTCCTACGAGCAGTACTTC. It yields the protein CASSMTTGRSYEQYF. The chain recombines TRBV19 with TRBJ2-7, with D maybe TRBD1 (6 bases). Per germline, CDR1 LNHDA and CDR2 SQIVND (reference sequence). The CDR3 contains 15 residues. The V end was cut by 3 bases, the J end by 0 bases, with 12 bases between.

There are a few counts of this clonotype. The rearrangement links TRBV23-1 to TRBJ2-7; 8 bases are shared with TRBD1. TRBV23-1 is an ORF, with its function uncertain. Losses at the gene ends were 8 bases for V and 2 bases for J; bases not matched to a gene: 11. The CDR3 is 15 amino acids. CDR3 sequence (DNA): TGCGCCAGCCCCGGAAGACAGGGGTCCCCCTACGAGCAGTACGTC. Its protein product is CASPGRQGSPYEQYV.

This rearrangement joins TRBV23-1 to TRBJ1-5, with a tentative D call TRBD1 (5 bases). TRBV23-1 is noted as an ORF with a role that remains uncertain. The CDR3 has 16 amino acids. V dropped 2 bases and J dropped 5 bases, with 16 bases sitting between them. CDR3 bases: TGCGCCAGCAGTCAACACCGAGACAGCTTATATCAGCCCCAGCATTTT. Its translation: CASSQHRDSLYQPQHF.

The table lists this clonotype with a few counts. The rearrangement uses TRBV29-1 and TRBJ2-2, with 8 bases that match TRBD1. The CDR3 runs 15 residues. CDR1 is SQVTM, CDR2 ANQGSEA, per germline. V shed 1 base, J shed 6 bases, and the junction held 7 bases outside the gene matches. Here the CDR3 DNA reads TGCAGCGTTGAAGGAGGCCAGGGGGCCGCCGGGGAGCTGTTTTTT. Protein: CSVEGGQGAAGELFF.

This clonotype was counted at least ten times. The chain couples TRBV20-1 to TRBJ2-2, with a tentative D call TRBD1 (6 bases). The germline V gene encodes CDR1 DFQATT and CDR2 SNEGSKA (reference sequence). V was cut by 3 bases and J by 2 bases, with 19 bases left in between. This CDR3 spans 17 amino acids. CDR3 in amino acids: CSARDWERGINTGELFF. The CDR3 bases are TGCAGTGCTAGGGACTGGGAGAGGGGGATCAACACCGGGGAGCTGTTTTTT.

The CDR3: CASSSWTTGDGSTDTQYF. CDR3 DNA: TGTGCCAGCAGCTCGTGGACAACAGGGGACGGTAGCACAGATACGCAGTATTTT. The chain uses TRBV11-1 and TRBJ2-3, with 7 bases identical to TRBD1. Germline-derived CDR1 and CDR2 are SGHAT and FQDESV (reference sequence). The V and J ends lost 4 bases and 0 bases, in that order; junction bases with no gene match: 13. The CDR3 spans 18 residues.

This clonotype was seen many times. The rearrangement links TRBV7-8 to TRBJ1-1, with D unclear. The CDR3 totals 14 residues. The germline gives CDR1 SGHVS, CDR2 FQNEAQ. Trimming removed 7 bases from V and 10 bases from J, with 22 bases in between. The CDR3 sequence: CASTQQSLTGRAFF. The DNA for the CDR3 is TGTGCCAGCACCCAACAGTCCCTAACCGGGCGAGCTTTCTTT.

This clonotype was counted at least ten times. The chain uses TRBV4-1 and TRBJ2-7, with D perhaps given as TRBD1 or TRBD2 (5 bases each). The CDR3 spans 17 residues. Deletions cut 1 base from V and 5 bases from J, with 21 bases between. Germline V lookup: CDR1 MGHRA, CDR2 YSYEKL. For the CDR3, the DNA is TGCGCCAGCAGCCAAGCGGTCACAGGAGGTTTTTGGGACGAGCAGTACTTC. It translates to CASSQAVTGGFWDEQYF.

On this clonotype itself: A single base separates this from a much larger clone, so it may be a read error. This chain uses TRBV10-2 with TRBJ2-5; no clear D. V gave up 9 bases and J gave up 2 bases, with 13 bases separating them. The length of the CDR3 is 13 residues. Per germline, CDR1 WSHSY and CDR2 SAAADI. CDR3 amino acids: CARNRGSQETQYF. The DNA of the CDR3 is TGCGCCAGGAATAGAGGCAGTCAAGAGACCCAGTACTTC.

Concerning this clonotype itself: A read error is possible here, since a much larger clone lies one base away. The chain carries TRBV10-3 and TRBJ1-2; 7 bases agree with TRBD1. Trimming took 6 bases from V and 4 from J; bases not matched to a gene: 5. The germline V gene encodes CDR1 ENHRY and CDR2 SYGVKD. This CDR3 region has 13 residues. The CDR3, as DNA: TGTGCCATCAGCAAAGACAGGGTCTATGGCTACACCTTC. Its protein is CAISKDRVYGYTF.

This clonotype was counted ten times or more. The chain couples TRBV13 to TRBJ1-1; D is unclear. Germline V gives CDR1 PRHDT, CDR2 FYEKMQ (reference sequence). V was shortened by 0 bases and J by 4 bases, with 6 bases between the two germline ends. CDR3 length: 13 amino acids. The CDR3 reads CASSLGGVTEAFF. The CDR3 nucleotides are TGTGCCAGCAGCTTAGGTGGGGTCACTGAAGCTTTCTTT.

This clonotype was found many times. The genes are TRBV14 and TRBJ2-1; unclear D gene. Between the trimmed V and J ends, which lost 1 base and 8 bases, there was a span of 6 bases. The germline V gene has CDR1 SGHDN and CDR2 FVKESK. CDR3 length: 12 amino acids. CDR3 in amino acids: CASSQANYEQFF. CDR3 DNA sequence: TGTGCCAGCAGCCAAGCCAACTATGAGCAGTTCTTC.

This clonotype came up many times. The J gene is TRBJ2-5, the V gene TRBV7-3; D remains unclear. This CDR3 is built from 14 residues. Germline assignment: CDR1 SGHTA and CDR2 FQGTGA. CDR3 region: CSSSLENLQETQYF. The DNA for the CDR3 is TGTAGCAGCAGCTTAGAAAACTTACAAGAGACCCAGTACTTC.